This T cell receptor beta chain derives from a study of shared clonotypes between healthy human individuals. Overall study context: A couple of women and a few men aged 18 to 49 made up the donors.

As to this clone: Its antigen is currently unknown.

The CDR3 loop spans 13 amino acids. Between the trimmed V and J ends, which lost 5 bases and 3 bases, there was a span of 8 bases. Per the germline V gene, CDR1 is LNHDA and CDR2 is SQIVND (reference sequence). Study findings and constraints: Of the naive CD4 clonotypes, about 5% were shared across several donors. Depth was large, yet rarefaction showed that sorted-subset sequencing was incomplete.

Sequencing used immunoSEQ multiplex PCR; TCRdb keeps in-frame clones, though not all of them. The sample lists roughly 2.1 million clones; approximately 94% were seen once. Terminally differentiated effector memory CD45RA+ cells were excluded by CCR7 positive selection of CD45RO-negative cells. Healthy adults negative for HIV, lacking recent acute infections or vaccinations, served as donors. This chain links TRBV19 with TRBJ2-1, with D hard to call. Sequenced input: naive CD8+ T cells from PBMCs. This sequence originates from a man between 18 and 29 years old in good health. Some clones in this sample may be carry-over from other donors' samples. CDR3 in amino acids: CASSSMYYNEQFF. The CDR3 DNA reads TGTGCCAGTAGTTCAATGTACTACAATGAGCAGTTCTTC. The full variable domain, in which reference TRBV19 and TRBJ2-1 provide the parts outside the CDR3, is DGGITQSPKYLFRKEGQNVTLSCEQNLNHDAMYWYRQDPGQGLRLIYYSQIVNDFQKGDIAEGYSVSREKKESFPLTVTSAQKNPTAFYLCASSSMYYNEQFFGPGTRLTVL.